One TCR beta chain is described in this entry. The antigen remains undetermined. Sequenced material consisted of expressed TCRB transcripts (all of the isolated RNA was reverse transcribed). Libraries were prepared by immunoSEQ multiplex PCR; TCRdb keeps only in-frame clonotypes and omits some of them. The sample consists of roughly 160,000 clones, 6.5% to 9.5% of them appearing once. Germline CDR1 MNHNY, CDR2 SVGAGI (reference sequence). V lost 6 bases to trimming and J lost 1 base, with 13 bases between them. This CDR3 has 14 amino acids. This sample stems from a study of beta chain features in type 1 diabetes. Study-level findings and limits: Cells with high TCR expression could be over-represented by cDNA sequencing. Researchers report that Type 1 diabetes patients had moderately but significantly shorter TCRB CDR3s across all four CD4+ subsets.

The clonotype was recovered from a woman between 35 and 50 years old with type 1 diabetes. The sequenced material came from central memory CD4+ T cells from blood. The chain is built from TRBV6-6 and TRBJ2-7; D may be TRBD1 (5 bases). The CDR3 bases are TGTGCCAGCAGGGGGATGACAGCATCCTACGAGCAGTACTTC. Translation gives CASRGMTASYEQYF.